This T cell receptor beta chain originates from a study of T cell responses to AZD1222 COVID-19 vaccine. Method: immunoSEQ multiplex PCR; TCRdb's copy keeps in-frame clones and lacks some. The data contain over 110,000 clones, under 95% of them singletons. Germline values: CDR1 SGHTA, CDR2 FQGNSA. V dropped 5 bases and J dropped 3 bases, with 8 bases sitting between them. The CDR3 covers 12 residues. The J gene is TRBJ2-7, the V gene TRBV7-2, with unresolved D. This TCR was recovered from an adult in good health. This specimen consisted of peripheral blood, obtained on day 0 of AZD1222 vaccination. The CDR3 loop reads CASSPSGYEQYF. The CDR3 DNA reads as TGTGCCAGCAGCCCATCTGGCTACGAGCAGTACTTC.